These 30 T cell receptor beta chains were all obtained from the same sample, sequenced in a study of T-cell memory formation after mild COVID-19. TCRdb recomputed calls from the 5' RACE reads with MiXCR, one row per CDR3 protein. The table includes over 120,000 distinct CDR3 sequences, 19% detected once. Input material: PBMCs or a T cell subset sorted from them (not recorded which). These receptors all come from an adult woman who had mild COVID-19 (a few samples of this study predate the infection). Cell type and time point are not known.

This clonotype was recorded a few times. Here the CDR3 reads CSVDWNRHTGELFF. CDR3 nucleotide sequence: TGCAGCGTTGACTGGAACAGACACACCGGGGAGCTGTTTTTT. The gene calls are TRBV29-1 and TRBJ2-2; D remains ambiguous. Looked up from germline, CDR1 is SQVTM and CDR2 is ANQGSEA. The CDR3 is made up of 14 amino acids. Trimming pared 3 bases from V and 3 bases from J, leaving 11 bases between.

This clonotype was counted only a few times. The genes are TRBV6-6 and TRBJ2-6, with 8 nucleotides matching TRBD1. Germline assignment: CDR1 MNHNY and CDR2 SVGAGI (reference sequence). V trimming: 6 bases; J trimming: 1 base; junction bases outside the gene matches: 8. This CDR3 is 17 amino acids long. CDR3 sequence (DNA): TGTGCCAGCAGACCAGGACAGGGAAAGTCTGGGGCCAACGTCCTGACTTTC. Its translation: CASRPGQGKSGANVLTF.

This clonotype was recorded a few times. The CDR3 nucleotides are TGTGCCAGCAGTGGCGAGACTTTAGCCTACAATGAGCAGTTCTTC. Its protein is CASSGETLAYNEQFF. V gene TRBV6-2 or TRBV6-3 combines with J gene TRBJ2-1; D gene uncertain. Germline-derived CDR1 and CDR2 are MNHEY and SVGEGT. The CDR3 is made up of 15 amino acids. V dropped 5 bases and J dropped 2 bases, with 13 bases sitting between them.

CDR3 sequence reads: CSVGTSNYGYTF. CDR3 in DNA: TGCAGCGTTGGGACCTCTAACTATGGCTACACCTTC. This rearrangement joins TRBV29-1 to TRBJ1-2; D gene ambiguous. Germline CDR1 and CDR2: SQVTM and ANQGSEA. CDR3 length: 12 amino acids. V dropped 4 bases and J dropped 0 bases, with 6 bases sitting between them.

This chain links TRBV12-3 or TRBV12-4 with TRBJ2-3, with D possibly TRBD2 on 6 matching bases. CDR3 length equals 15 residues. The V and J ends lost 6 bases and 6 bases respectively, with 19 bases between them. The CDR3: CASRDQGGLRDTQYF. CDR3 DNA: TGTGCCAGCAGGGACCAGGGAGGCTTGCGGGATACGCAGTATTTT.

This chain uses TRBV20-1 with TRBJ2-1, with D possibly being TRBD2 (6 bases). The germline V gene encodes CDR1 DFQATT and CDR2 SNEGSKA (reference sequence). The CDR3 is 12 amino acids. V lost 6 bases, J lost 5 bases, and 11 bases lay in between. CDR3: CSAGTGDNEQFF. The CDR3 nucleotides read TGCAGTGCCGGGACTGGGGACAATGAGCAGTTCTTC.

In nucleotides, the CDR3 is TGCAGTGCGAGGGGGGGGAACACTGAAGCTTTCTTT. Residues: CSARGGNTEAFF. The V gene is TRBV29-1, the J gene TRBJ1-1; a weak D match, TRBD1 (6 bases). The CDR3 extends over 12 amino acids. CDR1 SQVTM and CDR2 ANQGSEA come from the germline V gene.

This chain joins TRBV5-1 and TRBJ2-5; 7 bases are shared with TRBD2. V lost 4 bases, J lost 9 bases, and 12 bases stayed unmatched. Germline values: CDR1 SGHRS, CDR2 YFSETQ. The CDR3 runs 14 residues. The chain's CDR3 is CASSTGTMQRSQYF. CDR3 nucleotide sequence: TGCGCCAGCAGCACCGGGACTATGCAACGGTCCCAGTACTTC. Using reference TRBV5-1 and TRBJ2-5 for the parts outside the CDR3, the full variable domain is KAGVTQTPRYLIKTRGQQVTLSCSPISGHRSVSWYQQTPGQGLQFLFEYFSETQRNKGNFPGRFSGRQFSNSRSEMNVSTLELGDSALYLCASSTGTMQRSQYFGPGTRLLVL.

The sample holds a few counts of this clonotype. The gene calls are TRBV19 and TRBJ1-1; the D is unclear. The CDR3 covers 13 residues. The V gene's germline CDR1 is LNHDA and CDR2 SQIVND (reference sequence). V was clipped by 8 bases and J by 1 base, with 11 bases between them. The CDR3 region is CASAPRENTEAFF. CDR3 bases: TGTGCCAGTGCCCCCCGGGAGAACACTGAAGCTTTCTTT.

Concerning this clonotype: This may arise from a read error, as a much more abundant clone is one base away. The V call is TRBV7-2, the J call TRBJ1-1, with 8 positions matching TRBD1. V dropped 3 bases and J dropped 1; count of bases not matched to a gene: 1. The germline V gene has CDR1 SGHTA and CDR2 FQGNSA. There are 14 residues in the CDR3. The CDR3 bases are TGTGCCAGCAGCTTTGGACAGGGGAACACTGAAGCTTTCTTT. It is translated as CASSFGQGNTEAFF. Using reference TRBV7-2 and TRBJ1-1 for the parts outside the CDR3, the full variable domain is GAGVSQSPSNKVTEKGKDVELRCDPISGHTALYWYRQSLGQGLEFLIYFQGNSAPDKSGLPSDRFSAERTGGSVSTLTIQRTQQEDSAVYLCASSFGQGNTEAFFGQGTRLTVV.

The chain couples TRBV7-6 to TRBJ2-1; unclear D gene. The CDR3 is made up of 15 amino acids. The germline V gene encodes CDR1 SGHVS and CDR2 FNYEAQ. Between the trimmed V and J ends, which lost 1 base and 6 bases, there was a span of 13 bases. The CDR3 sequence: CASSLGQTELNEQFF. The CDR3, as DNA: TGTGCCAGCAGCTTAGGGCAGACGGAACTCAATGAGCAGTTCTTC. Complete variable domain (other parts from reference TRBV7-6 and TRBJ2-1): GAGVSQSPRYKVTKRGQDVALRCDPISGHVSLYWYRQALGQGPEFLTYFNYEAQQDKSGLPNDRFSAERPEGSISTLTIQRTEQRDSAMYRCASSLGQTELNEQFFGPGTRLTVL.

The genes are TRBV12-3 or TRBV12-4 and TRBJ2-5; 8 positions match TRBD2. This CDR3 spans 13 amino acids. The trim removed 9 bases at V and 0 bases at J, leaving 3 bases unmatched. The CDR3 is CASSGDNQETQYF. CDR3 nucleotides: TGTGCCAGTAGCGGGGATAACCAAGAGACCCAGTACTTC.

This clonotype was recorded a few times. The chain links TRBV9 to TRBJ1-3; D is ambiguous. Germline V lookup: CDR1 SGDLS, CDR2 YYNGEE. This CDR3 is 14 amino acids long. With 0 bases removed from V and 0 bases from J, the gap between germline ends came to 4 bases. The CDR3 reads CASSVDSSGNTIYF. The CDR3 coding sequence is TGTGCCAGCAGCGTAGACAGCTCTGGAAACACCATATATTTT.

The chain links TRBV20-1 to TRBJ2-4; TRBD1 might be the D (6 bases). The germline V gene has CDR1 DFQATT and CDR2 SNEGSKA (reference sequence). This CDR3 has 14 amino acids. The V end lost 6 bases, the J end lost 5 bases, and 17 bases lay between the germline ends. DNA for the CDR3: TGCAGTGCCGCTTCCCCAGGGGCGCAAAACATTCAGTACTTC. Translating it yields CSAASPGAQNIQYF.

The chain combines TRBV6-2 or TRBV6-3 with TRBJ1-4, with D possibly TRBD1 on 6 matching bases. The germline gives CDR1 MNHEY, CDR2 SVGEGT. The CDR3 spans 16 residues. V gave up 0 bases and J gave up 7 bases, with 15 bases separating them. The CDR3 DNA follows: TGTGCCAGCAGTTACTCGACCAGGGGATTCGGTGAAAAACTGTTTTTT. Translation: CASSYSTRGFGEKLFF.

In this sample, this clonotype turned up many times. The V gene is TRBV7-2, the J gene TRBJ2-5; D is unresolved. CDR1 SGHTA and CDR2 FQGNSA come from the germline V gene. CDR3 size: 13 residues. Deletions cut 1 base from V and 2 bases from J, with 5 bases between. CDR3 coding DNA: TGTGCCAGCAGCTTAGGATATCAAGAGACCCAGTACTTC. Encoded protein: CASSLGYQETQYF.

This chain links TRBV6-5 with TRBJ2-2; the match to TRBD2 covers 13 bases. J lost 7 bases, V lost 6 bases, and 8 bases had no gene match. The CDR3 loop spans 16 amino acids. Germline loops: CDR1 MNHEY, CDR2 SVGAGI. CDR3 region: CASRQTSGGANGELFF. The CDR3 DNA is TGTGCCAGCAGGCAAACTAGCGGGGGGGCGAACGGGGAGCTGTTTTTT.

This clonotype came up a few times. J is TRBJ2-1 and V is TRBV5-6; the match to TRBD2 covers 13 bases. V lost 4 bases, J lost 7 bases, and 8 bases stayed unmatched. The CDR3 contains 16 residues. From germline, CDR1 is SGHDT and CDR2 YYEEEE. CDR3 nucleotide sequence: TGTGCCAGCAGCCGCGGACTAGCGGGAGTATCTAATGAGCAGTTCTTC. It is translated as CASSRGLAGVSNEQFF. The whole variable domain, remainder taken from reference TRBV5-6 and TRBJ2-1, is DAGVTQSPTHLIKTRGQQVTLRCSPKSGHDTVSWYQQALGQGPQFIFQYYEEEERQRGNFPDRFSGHQFPNYSSELNVNALLLGDSALYLCASSRGLAGVSNEQFFGPGTRLTVL.

In this sample, this clonotype turned up many times. The chain is built from TRBV5-1 and TRBJ2-1, with D possibly TRBD1 on 5 matching bases. The CDR3 length is 15 residues. Trimming cost V 0 bases and J 0 bases, with 7 bases left between them. Germline V gene sequence: CDR1 SGHRS, CDR2 YFSETQ. CDR3 in amino acids: CASSLGQSSYNEQFF. The CDR3 region has the DNA TGCGCCAGCAGCTTGGGACAGAGCTCCTACAATGAGCAGTTCTTC.

The J gene is TRBJ2-5, the V gene TRBV28, with no clear D. The germline V gene has CDR1 MDHEN and CDR2 SYDVKM. This CDR3 is built from 13 residues. V shed 6 bases and J shed 3 bases, with 11 bases lying between them. In nucleotides, the CDR3 is TGTGCCAGCAGGTCGGCGGCGGAAGAGACCCAGTACTTC. The encoded protein is CASRSAAEETQYF.

The chain couples TRBV6-6 to TRBJ2-1; TRBD2 might be the D (5 bases). Germline loops: CDR1 MNHNY, CDR2 SVGAGI (reference sequence). V shed 2 bases and J shed 6 bases, with 11 bases lying between them. This CDR3 is built from 14 residues. The CDR3 DNA sequence: TGTGCCAGCAGTTACGGCGGGCTAGGCAATGAGCAGTTCTTC. Translation: CASSYGGLGNEQFF.

This clonotype was counted only a few times. The V call is TRBV19, the J call TRBJ1-6, with D unclear. Trimming shortened V by 2 bases and J by 7 bases, and 3 bases separated the two germline ends. CDR3 size: 12 residues. From germline, CDR1 is LNHDA and CDR2 SQIVND (reference sequence). The CDR3 spells CASSIQNSPLHF. The CDR3 DNA sequence: TGTGCCAGTAGTATACAGAATTCACCCCTCCACTTT. Supplemented by reference TRBV19 and TRBJ1-6, the full variable domain reads DGGITQSPKYLFRKEGQNVTLSCEQNLNHDAMYWYRQDPGQGLRLIYYSQIVNDFQKGDIAEGYSVSREKKESFPLTVTSAQKNPTAFYLCASSIQNSPLHFGNGTRLTVT.

V and J are TRBV24-1 and TRBJ2-5, with 8 bases fitting TRBD1. The V gene's germline CDR1 is KGHDR and CDR2 SFDVKD. After removal of 4 bases from V and 5 bases from J, the junction contained 5 bases not matched to a gene. The CDR3 extends over 14 amino acids. CDR3 bases: TGTGCCACCAGTGACCGGACAGGGCGGGAGACCCAGTACTTC. Translating gives CATSDRTGRETQYF.

The chain links TRBV6-5 to TRBJ2-7, with a tentative D call TRBD2 (5 bases). This CDR3 has 15 amino acids. Germline CDR1 reads MNHEY; CDR2 reads SVGAGI. V was cut by 0 bases and J by 6 bases, with 15 bases left in between. The CDR3 DNA is TGTGCCAGCAGTTACTCTTCCAGTTCTCGGGGCGAGCAGTACTTC. Its protein is CASSYSSSSRGEQYF.

There are a few counts of this clonotype. CDR3 in DNA: TGTGCCAGCAGCCCGACCCGAAGGGCGGGCTATGGCTACACCTTC. Translation gives CASSPTRRAGYGYTF. The chain is built from TRBV5-4 and TRBJ1-2, with no clear D. The CDR3 has 15 residues. V lost 4 bases to trimming and J lost 4 bases, with 17 bases between them. The germline CDR1 and CDR2 sequences are SGHNT and YYREEE (reference sequence).

This clonotype was observed a few times. This chain uses TRBV20-1 with TRBJ2-1; 9 nucleotides line up with TRBD2. The V gene's germline CDR1 is DFQATT and CDR2 SNEGSKA (reference sequence). The CDR3 loop spans 14 amino acids. J lost 9 bases, V lost 1 base, and 7 bases had no gene match. CDR3 sequence reads: CSARGGRASGEQFF. The CDR3 nucleotides read TGCAGTGCTAGAGGCGGGAGGGCCTCTGGTGAGCAGTTCTTC.

This clonotype was counted once. The chain combines TRBV4-1 with TRBJ1-3; D unresolved. V was clipped by 5 bases and J by 0 bases, with 11 bases between them. Germline V gene data show CDR1 as MGHRA and CDR2 as YSYEKL. This CDR3 comprises 15 residues. CDR3 loop: CASSDTSRSGNTIYF. The CDR3 DNA follows: TGCGCCAGCAGCGACACAAGTCGCTCTGGAAACACCATATATTTT.

This clonotype has more than one count but fewer than ten. J is TRBJ2-5 and V is TRBV7-2; D is ambiguous. This CDR3 is 15 amino acids long. Germline loops: CDR1 SGHTA, CDR2 FQGNSA. Trimming shortened V by 5 bases and J by 2 bases, and 15 bases separated the two germline ends. CDR3 sequence reads: CASSIKGSTQETQYF. In DNA form, the CDR3 reads TGTGCCAGCAGCATTAAGGGTAGCACACAAGAGACCCAGTACTTC.

The J gene is TRBJ2-3, the V gene TRBV19, with 11 bases lining up with TRBD2. The germline gives CDR1 LNHDA, CDR2 SQIVND (reference sequence). With V trimmed by 3 bases and J by 6 bases, 11 bases remained unmatched. The CDR3 contains 17 residues. As DNA, the CDR3 is TGTGCCAGTAGTATCCCCGGGACTAGCGGTTCGACGGATACGCAGTATTTT. As protein: CASSIPGTSGSTDTQYF. Filled out from reference TRBV19 and TRBJ2-3, the complete variable domain reads DGGITQSPKYLFRKEGQNVTLSCEQNLNHDAMYWYRQDPGQGLRLIYYSQIVNDFQKGDIAEGYSVSREKKESFPLTVTSAQKNPTAFYLCASSIPGTSGSTDTQYFGPGTRLTVL.

J is TRBJ1-2 and V is TRBV7-2; D not certain. The CDR3 sequence is 14 residues long. V was clipped by 4 bases and J by 2 bases, with 11 bases between them. From germline, CDR1 is SGHTA and CDR2 FQGNSA. The CDR3 protein is CASSSRRGNYGYTF. CDR3 DNA: TGTGCCAGCAGCTCCAGGAGAGGGAACTATGGCTACACCTTC. Full variable domain (rest looked up from reference TRBV7-2 and TRBJ1-2): GAGVSQSPSNKVTEKGKDVELRCDPISGHTALYWYRQSLGQGLEFLIYFQGNSAPDKSGLPSDRFSAERTGGSVSTLTIQRTQQEDSAVYLCASSSRRGNYGYTFGSGTRLTVV.